The 19 T cell receptor beta chains listed next were all sequenced from one sample in a study of Graves' ophthalmopathy and Graves' hyperthyroidism. Investigators amplified TCR beta CDR3 regions from RNA transcripts. RT-PCR in the first round used HTBI primers; a second-round multiplex PCR followed. TCRdb reprocessed the multiplex PCR reads via MiXCR and lists one record per CDR3 protein. Of 650,000 to 800,000 distinct CDR3 sequences listed, more than 40% are singletons. Material for sequencing was peripheral blood. These receptors all stem from an adult man with Graves' ophthalmopathy.

This rearrangement joins TRBV24-1 to TRBJ2-6; no clear D gene. Between the trimmed V and J ends, which lost 4 bases and 4 bases, there was a span of 7 bases. The CDR3 is 14 amino acids. Germline loops: CDR1 KGHDR, CDR2 SFDVKD. The CDR3 nucleotides are TGTGCCACCAGTGAGTCGACCGGGGCCAACGTCCTGACTTTC. Its translation: CATSESTGANVLTF.

This clonotype occurred many times. The genes are TRBV6-1 and TRBJ1-1; perhaps TRBD1 as D (5 bases). CDR1 is MNHNS and CDR2 is SASEGT in the germline V gene. Trimming pared 8 bases from V and 11 bases from J, leaving 15 bases between. CDR3 length: 11 residues. CDR3 sequence (DNA): TGTGCCAGCGAAGGGGAGGTGGTCGCTTTCTTT. Protein sequence: CASEGEVVAFF.

Many counts were recorded for this clonotype. The chain recombines TRBV19 with TRBJ1-5; no clear D gene. The CDR3 has 14 amino acids. V lost 1 base to trimming and J lost 5 bases, with 9 bases between them. Germline loops: CDR1 LNHDA, CDR2 SQIVND (reference sequence). CDR3 in amino acids: CASSIVQRDQPQHF. CDR3 in DNA: TGTGCCAGTAGTATAGTACAGAGGGATCAGCCCCAGCATTTT.

This clonotype was counted at least ten times. The V gene is TRBV10-3, the J gene TRBJ2-7; possibly TRBD2 for D (5 bases). Germline assignment: CDR1 ENHRY and CDR2 SYGVKD. The V gene lost 6 bases and the J gene lost 0 bases, with 15 bases spanning the gap. CDR3 length: 15 residues. CDR3 DNA: TGTGCCATCAGAAGACTTAGCGCGGACTCCTACGAGCAGTACTTC. Translation gives CAIRRLSADSYEQYF.

A note on this clonotype: A clone one base away is much larger, so this may be a read error. The rearrangement links TRBV6-5 to TRBJ1-2; D not resolved. CDR3 length: 13 residues. Germline V gives CDR1 MNHEY, CDR2 SVGAGI. V dropped 0 bases and J dropped 1 base, with 3 bases sitting between them. DNA of the CDR3: TGTGCCAGCAGTTACTCGAATAACTATGGCTACACCTTC. Translating it yields CASSYSNNYGYTF.

The J gene is TRBJ2-2, the V gene TRBV5-3; 10 positions agree with TRBD1. TRBV5-3 is identified as an open reading frame with a role that is uncertain. The CDR3 totals 16 residues. After removal of 4 bases from V and 4 bases from J, the junction contained 7 bases not matched to a gene. The CDR3: CARSQTGGLATGELFF. For the CDR3, the DNA is TGTGCCAGAAGCCAGACAGGGGGCTTGGCCACCGGGGAGCTGTTTTTT.

This clonotype was counted a few times. The rearrangement links TRBV5-8 to TRBJ1-3, with D uncertain. Germline V gene lookup returns CDR1 SGHTS and CDR2 YDEGEE. V was cut by 0 bases and J by 2 bases, with 6 bases left in between. The length of the CDR3 is 14 residues. CDR3 protein: CASSLGAAGNTIYF. As DNA, the CDR3 is TGTGCCAGCAGCTTGGGGGCGGCTGGAAACACCATATATTTT.

The CDR3 sequence is CASSLLGARETQYF. The DNA for the CDR3 is TGTGCCAGCAGCTTGTTGGGGGCCCGGGAGACCCAGTACTTC. V gene TRBV5-6 combines with J gene TRBJ2-5, with a weak D call TRBD1 (6 bases). Germline loops: CDR1 SGHDT, CDR2 YYEEEE. The length of the CDR3 is 14 residues. The V end was cut by 1 base, the J end by 5 bases, with 12 bases between.

This clonotype was counted many times. The chain is built from TRBV12-3 or TRBV12-4 and TRBJ2-2; perhaps D is TRBD1 or TRBD2 (5 bases each). The CDR3 spans 14 residues. Deletions cut 2 bases from V and 7 bases from J, with 11 bases between. This CDR3 reads CASSLRGADGELFF. CDR3 DNA sequence: TGTGCCAGCAGTTTAAGAGGGGCGGACGGGGAGCTGTTTTTT.

The genes are TRBV2 and TRBJ2-5; TRBD2 matches at 9 bases. CDR1 is SNHLY and CDR2 is FYNNEI in the germline V gene. V lost 0 bases to trimming and J lost 1 base; unmatched junction nucleotides: 3. This CDR3 region has 16 residues. CDR3 loop: CASSEASGGRQETQYF. Written as DNA, the CDR3 is TGTGCCAGCAGTGAAGCTAGCGGGGGCCGCCAAGAGACCCAGTACTTC.

This clonotype was counted once. This chain connects TRBV11-1 to TRBJ2-7; 9 bases align to TRBD2. CDR3 length: 15 amino acids. Germline trimming cut 5 bases from V and 1 base from J; bases unmatched to any gene: 6. Germline-derived CDR1 and CDR2 are SGHAT and FQDESV (reference sequence). As DNA, the CDR3 is TGTGCCAGCAGCCTAACAGGACTAGCGTCCTACGAGCAGTACTTC. This gives the protein CASSLTGLASYEQYF.

This clonotype has ten or more counts. The rearrangement links TRBV7-9 to TRBJ1-2; D is possibly TRBD1 (5 bases). Germline V CDR1 and CDR2: SEHNR, FQNEAQ (reference sequence). Trimming removed 5 bases from V and 4 bases from J, with 8 bases in between. The CDR3 consists of 12 residues. This CDR3 reads CASSGDSYGYTF. In DNA, the CDR3 is TGTGCCAGCAGCGGCGACAGCTATGGCTACACCTTC.

This clonotype appeared many times. The J gene is TRBJ2-7, the V gene TRBV4-2; TRBD2 agrees at 7 bases. CDR3 length equals 14 residues. Trimming took 2 bases from V and 1 from J; bases not matched to a gene: 2. CDR1 and CDR2 (germline): LGHNA, YNFKEQ. The CDR3 reads CASSQWRESYEQYF. CDR3 bases: TGTGCCAGCAGCCAATGGCGGGAGTCCTACGAGCAGTACTTC.

The chain uses TRBV9 and TRBJ2-5, with 14 positions matching TRBD2. Losses at the gene ends were 3 bases for V and 5 bases for J; bases not matched to a gene: 6. CDR1 and CDR2 from the germline V gene are SGDLS and YYNGEE. The CDR3 loop spans 16 amino acids. The CDR3 sequence: CASSGTSGGQVETQYF. The CDR3 DNA reads TGTGCCAGCAGCGGGACTAGCGGGGGGCAGGTGGAGACCCAGTACTTC.

Comments on this clonotype: The junction and the germline gene differ at one end; a read error may be behind it. The V gene is TRBV25-1, the J gene TRBJ1-2; the match to TRBD1 covers 12 bases. This CDR3 contains 12 residues. Per germline, CDR1 MGHDK and CDR2 SYGVNS. The CDR3 region has the DNA TGTGCCAGCGGGGGACAGGGGGCTGGCTACGCCTTC. Protein: CASGGQGAGYAF.

This clonotype has at least ten counts. This chain links TRBV20-1 with TRBJ1-3; the D gene is possibly TRBD1 (6 bases). This CDR3 has 13 amino acids. The germline gives CDR1 DFQATT, CDR2 SNEGSKA (reference sequence). V lost 6 bases, J lost 4 bases, and 13 bases lay in between. CDR3 DNA: TGCAGTGCCTTCCAAGACAGGGGAAACACCATATATTTT. It codes for CSAFQDRGNTIYF.

J is TRBJ1-2 and V is TRBV2; the D gene is possibly TRBD1 (6 bases). V dropped 6 bases and J dropped 8 bases, with 19 bases sitting between them. Per the germline V gene, CDR1 is SNHLY and CDR2 is FYNNEI. This CDR3 has 14 residues. CDR3 sequence: CASRPRGAPGGYTF. Here the CDR3 DNA reads TGTGCCAGCAGACCCCGGGGGGCGCCGGGGGGCTACACCTTC.

This clonotype was seen repeatedly, ten times or more. The genes are TRBV7-9 and TRBJ2-7, with TRBD1 as a possible D gene (5 bases). This CDR3 has 12 residues. The germline V gene has CDR1 SEHNR and CDR2 FQNEAQ (reference sequence). Trimming pared 1 base from V and 7 bases from J, leaving 8 bases between. The DNA for the CDR3 is TGTGCCAGCAGCTTAGTTCCAGGGGAGCAGTACTTC. Translating it yields CASSLVPGEQYF.

This clonotype was detected only a few times. The chain combines TRBV5-4 with TRBJ1-3; D is unclear. Germline CDR1 and CDR2: SGHNT and YYREEE (reference sequence). The length of the CDR3 is 16 residues. Between the trimmed V and J ends, which lost 0 bases and 2 bases, there was a span of 12 bases. DNA for the CDR3: TGTGCCAGCAGCTTGGGGGGTTTCGGCCCTGGAAACACCATATATTTT. This sequence encodes CASSLGGFGPGNTIYF. The full variable domain, rest sourced from reference TRBV5-4 and TRBJ1-3, is ETGVTQSPTHLIKTRGQQVTLRCSSQSGHNTVSWYQQALGQGPQFIFQYYREEENGRGNFPPRFSGLQFPNYSSELNVNALELDDSALYLCASSLGGFGPGNTIYFGEGSWLTVV.